This T cell receptor (beta chain) was retrieved from a study of blood T cell repertoires in COVID-19 (TCRdb year 2020). Broadly, across the study: The collaborator samples originated in the United States, Italy and Spain and spanned the acute and convalescent phases of COVID-19. The material from the prospective study consisted of cDNA or gDNA derived from T cells, B-cell-depleted T cells, or PBMCs. The dataset comprised deeply sampled blood TCRbeta repertoires from subjects exposed to, actively infected with, or recovered from COVID-19. The repertoires were released in a freely available public database intended as a resource for research on the immune response to SARS-CoV-2. Samples came from the ongoing ImmuneRACE study (first 160 participants) plus 1,254 subjects from 6 global collaborators. The sample metadata nearly always contained a de-identified subject ID, COVID-19 status, age in years and sex. Where available, HLA class I and class II types were obtained from metadata supplied by the sample provider rather than from assay-based typing.

In Seattle, one collaborating source enrolled patients while the infection was active and tracked those patients longitudinally over the course of disease. Collaborating institutions collected whole blood in K2EDTA tubes following their own protocols. For TCRbeta analysis, collaborators shipped samples as frozen whole blood, isolated PBMCs, or DNA extracted from either of those sample types. Broad study findings and their caveats: The amount of clinical and demographic metadata varied by source and participant and was provided uncurated.

Looking up the germline V gene (reference sequence) yields CDR1 SEHNR and CDR2 FQNEAQ. The CDR3 contains 16 residues, cysteine and phenylalanine counted. Only the CDR3 region is kept as DNA, spanning 48 bases read in frame from base 1. V is pruned by 6 bases and J by 4 bases, leaving 7 bases of the junction without a gene match. TCRbeta CDR3 regions were amplified from genomic DNA using the immunoSEQ Assay, a bias-controlled multiplex PCR. Per the source publication's procedure: The number of nucleated cells in each sample was estimated from the amplification of reference gene primers within the assay. Sequence reads were collapsed and filtered to measure the absolute abundance of every unique TCRbeta CDR3 rearrangement. For each sample, productive Simpson clonality was calculated as the square root of Simpson's diversity index over productive rearrangements. TCRdb took over this immuneACCESS table, retaining in-frame rearrangements with V and J assigned. Such tables are incomplete; in checked studies, under half of the missing clones stem from an unresolved V gene, and the remainder is unexplained. That table gives V, J and clone size, and the DNA gave D and trimming. This sample is represented by about 500,000 clones; roughly 89% of them were singletons. The biggest ten clones account for 0.75% to 0.9% of the sample.

About this clone itself: Its target antigen remains unknown. Within one base of it there is no much larger clone, and no base qualities were kept.

Material for sequencing was peripheral blood. The chain uses TRBV7-9 and TRBJ2-2, with TRBD2 identical over 11 junction bases. This TCR came from a man between 18 and 35 years old with COVID-19, enrolled during active disease. Here is the DNA: TGTGCCAGCAGACCAACTAGCGGGAGTACCACCGGGGAGCTGTTTTTT. It translates to CASRPTSGSTTGELFF.